This TCR beta chain originates from a study of shared clonotypes between healthy human individuals. Study results and limitations: Having only a few donors restricted how much genetic and exposure-history diversity was captured. A handful of donors held 5% to 5.5% of naive CD4 clonotypes in common.

Assay runs were performed at deep level. Data came from immunoSEQ multiplex PCR; TCRdb stores just in-frame clones and leaves some out. The sample consists of more than 400,000 clones, 90% to 96% of them appearing once. The V gene's germline CDR1 is MNHEY and CDR2 SVGAGI. The CDR3 runs to 12 residues. The junction had 2 bases not matched to a gene; V was cut back by 5 bases and J by 4 bases. This clone appeared a single time. Its antigen is not known. The clonotype originates from a woman aged 25 to 39 in good health. The sample was naive CD4+ T cells sorted from blood. Noted subset: CD45RA+ positively selected. The chain links TRBV6-5 to TRBJ2-7, with TRBD1 matching over 7 bases. The CDR3 here is CASSRGQYEQYF. Written as DNA, the CDR3 is TGTGCCAGCAGTAGGGGACAGTACGAGCAGTACTTC.